The 14 T cell receptor beta chains below were found in one sample sequenced in a study of Ad26.COV2.S vaccination and SARS-CoV-2 variants. Treatment given: roughly 18 received Ad26.COV2.S at low or high dose, single or two shots; 5 received placebo; per-sample allocation not given. Day 63 following the first vaccine or placebo injection was when the samples were taken. Assay used: immunoSEQ multiplex PCR; TCRdb lists only in-frame clones, some missing. The sample consists of about 480,000 clones, 70% to 90% of them appearing once. The sample consisted of peripheral blood, taken in a trial of Ad26.COV2.S vaccine versus placebo. The source is a person aged 18-65 years who received the Ad26.COV2.S COVID-19 vaccine or a placebo.

This chain connects TRBV7-2 to TRBJ2-3; 12 bases match TRBD2. V lost 3 bases and J lost 0; bases outside the gene matches: 7. The CDR3 covers 18 residues. CDR1 is SGHTA, CDR2 FQGNSA, per germline. The CDR3, as DNA: TGTGCCAGCAGCTTCCGACTAGCGGGAGCTCGAAGCACAGATACGCAGTATTTT. Translated, it gives CASSFRLAGARSTDTQYF.

The rearrangement uses TRBV14 and TRBJ2-2; D unresolved. Trimming stripped 4 bases from V and 6 bases from J, with 9 bases between. Per germline, CDR1 SGHDN and CDR2 FVKESK. The CDR3 runs to 13 residues. The CDR3 nucleotides read TGTGCCAGCAGCCCCATGGTAGCCGGGGAGCTGTTTTTT. Its protein is CASSPMVAGELFF.

This clone has just one count. V gene TRBV28 combines with J gene TRBJ1-1, with D possibly TRBD1 on 6 matching bases. The CDR3 extends over 12 amino acids. The V and J ends lost 7 bases and 8 bases respectively, with 14 bases between them. Per the germline V gene, CDR1 is MDHEN and CDR2 is SYDVKM. The CDR3 DNA reads TGTGCCAGCACCGGGACACCACACGAAGCTTTCTTT. This sequence encodes CASTGTPHEAFF. Variable domain in full (rest from reference TRBV28 and TRBJ1-1): DVKVTQSSRYLVKRTGEKVFLECVQDMDHENMFWYRQDPGLGLRLIYFSYDVKMKEKGDIPEGYSVSREKKERFSLILESASTNQTSMYLCASTGTPHEAFFGQGTRLTVV.

The rearrangement uses TRBV28 and TRBJ2-7; 11 nucleotides agree with TRBD2. Trimming cost V 4 bases and J 3 bases; bases outside gene matches: 26. This CDR3 contains 22 residues. Germline V gives CDR1 MDHEN, CDR2 SYDVKM. The CDR3 sequence: CASSYGQGILPPGTSGNYEQYF. As DNA, the CDR3 is TGTGCCAGCAGTTATGGACAGGGGATACTCCCGCCCGGGACTAGCGGAAACTACGAGCAGTACTTC.

The chain has TRBV27 and TRBJ1-3; 10 bases fit TRBD1. From germline, CDR1 is MNHEY and CDR2 SMNVEV (reference sequence). The V gene end was trimmed by 6 bases and the J gene end by 9 bases; junction bases not matched to a gene: 8. The CDR3 contains 14 residues. CDR3 nucleotide sequence: TGTGCCAGCAGGGGACAGGGGTTAATTGGCACCATATATTTT. Its protein product is CASRGQGLIGTIYF.

This clone was found a few times. The rearrangement links TRBV18 to TRBJ2-1, with D uncertain. CDR1 is KGHSH, CDR2 LQKENI, per germline. This CDR3 has 13 residues. V lost 3 bases and J 5 bases, leaving 8 bases between the germline ends. The CDR3 DNA reads TGTGCCAGCTCACCTCCACACGACAATGAGCAGTTCTTC. This codes for CASSPPHDNEQFF. Full variable domain (remainder filled in from reference TRBV18 and TRBJ2-1): NAGVMQNPRHLVRRRGQEARLRCSPMKGHSHVYWYRQLPEEGLKFMVYLQKENIIDESGMPKERFSAEFPKEGPSILRIQQVVRGDSAAYFCASSPPHDNEQFFGPGTRLTVL.

The chain carries TRBV28 and TRBJ2-3; perhaps TRBD1 as D (5 bases). Trimming removed 3 bases at V and 4 bases at J, with 8 bases between. Germline V gene lookup returns CDR1 MDHEN and CDR2 SYDVKM. The CDR3 has 13 residues. The CDR3 spells CASSFPGSDTQYF. CDR3 DNA sequence: TGTGCCAGCAGTTTTCCAGGGTCAGATACGCAGTATTTT.

This clone turned up a few times. The chain employs TRBV28 and TRBJ1-5; 9 bases map to TRBD1. The CDR3 extends over 17 amino acids. Germline CDR1 and CDR2: MDHEN and SYDVKM. Trimming at V came to 7 bases and at J to 4 bases, leaving 14 bases not matched to a gene. CDR3 sequence reads: CASIPMVTGTGNQPQHF. The CDR3 DNA follows: TGTGCCAGCATCCCTATGGTCACCGGGACAGGGAATCAGCCCCAGCATTTT.

This chain uses TRBV5-1 with TRBJ1-1; unclear D gene. This CDR3 region has 14 residues. V gave up 0 bases and J gave up 1 base, with 7 bases separating them. Germline-derived CDR1 and CDR2 are SGHRS and YFSETQ. This CDR3 is CASSLGRQNTEAFF. The CDR3 region has the DNA TGCGCCAGCAGCTTGGGCAGACAGAACACTGAAGCTTTCTTT. The variable domain in full, with the rest retrieved from reference TRBV5-1 and TRBJ1-1, is KAGVTQTPRYLIKTRGQQVTLSCSPISGHRSVSWYQQTPGQGLQFLFEYFSETQRNKGNFPGRFSGRQFSNSRSEMNVSTLELGDSALYLCASSLGRQNTEAFFGQGTRLTVV.

The chain links TRBV25-1 to TRBJ2-1; a weak D match, TRBD2 (6 bases). This CDR3 has 13 amino acids. The ends were cut back, 3 bases at V and 8 bases at J, with 11 bases in the middle. Germline loops: CDR1 MGHDK, CDR2 SYGVNS. In DNA, the CDR3 is TGTGCCAGCAGTGATTCAGCGGGCGATGAGCAGTTCTTC. Protein: CASSDSAGDEQFF.

The chain uses TRBV6-5 and TRBJ2-7, with 11 bases lining up with TRBD2. In germline, CDR1 is MNHEY, CDR2 SVGAGI. Losses at the gene ends were 0 bases for V and 5 bases for J; bases not matched to a gene: 3. The CDR3 consists of 15 residues. CDR3: CASSYSIAGGNEQYF. CDR3 DNA: TGTGCCAGCAGTTACTCGATAGCGGGAGGGAACGAGCAGTACTTC.

The gene calls are TRBV13 and TRBJ2-4; 9 bases are shared with TRBD1. The V and J ends lost 4 bases and 6 bases, in that order; junction bases with no gene match: 13. Per germline, CDR1 PRHDT and CDR2 FYEKMQ (reference sequence). The CDR3 is 17 amino acids. CDR3 in amino acids: CASSSSPGQGSRNIQYF. CDR3 sequence (DNA): TGTGCCAGCAGCTCCTCCCCGGGACAGGGATCGAGAAACATTCAGTACTTC.

V gene TRBV4-3 combines with J gene TRBJ2-1; D remains ambiguous. Between the trimmed V and J ends, which lost 2 bases and 7 bases, there was a span of 3 bases. Germline V gene data show CDR1 as LGHNA and CDR2 as YSLEER. This CDR3 comprises 11 residues. The CDR3 DNA is TGCGCCAGCAGCCAATTAAATGAGCAGTTCTTC. Residues: CASSQLNEQFF.

The chain combines TRBV20-1 with TRBJ1-5, with D uncertain. V lost 3 bases to trimming and J lost 0 bases, with 9 bases between them. This CDR3 has 14 residues. The V gene's germline CDR1 is DFQATT and CDR2 SNEGSKA (reference sequence). The CDR3 region is CSASYPYSNQPQHF. The CDR3 DNA sequence: TGCAGTGCTAGTTATCCGTATAGCAATCAGCCCCAGCATTTT.